The rows below give T cell receptor beta chains drawn from one sample of a study of T cell repertoires in cytomegalovirus infection. TCRdb independently ran MiXCR on the reads; one entry per CDR3 protein. The repertoire has about 490,000 distinct CDR3 sequences, about 26% of them found once; the top ten carry about 13%. The sequenced material came from PBMCs. These receptors all stem from a human donor in good health (CMV status not recorded). Some clones in this sample may be carry-over from other donors' samples. Each CDR3 is given with its conserved first and last residue. Fields, in order: V gene, clone size, CDR3 length, D gene, J gene, CDR3 DNA, CDR3 protein. The D gene is left open where the match is weak. A clone size is listed for some rows: how often the clone was seen (once, few, many), or a class if it is expanded.

v_gene: TRBV20-1; abundance: few; len: 15; d_gene: NA; j_gene: TRBJ2-1; CDR3nt: TGCAGTGCTAGATCCTACGGGACTCGATACAATGAGCAGTTCTTC; CDR3aa: CSARSYGTRYNEQFF
v_gene: TRBV7-8; abundance: many; len: 15; d_gene: NA; j_gene: TRBJ2-2; CDR3nt: TGTGCCAGCAGCTTTGGACGGGATCACACCGGGGAGCTGTTTTTT; CDR3aa: CASSFGRDHTGELFF
v_gene: TRBV7-2; abundance: many; len: 14; d_gene: NA; j_gene: TRBJ2-3; CDR3nt: TGTGCCAGCAGCTCAGGTGAAGGGGTCGATACGCAGTATTTT; CDR3aa: CASSSGEGVDTQYF
v_gene: TRBV4-3; abundance: few; len: 15; d_gene: TRBD1; j_gene: TRBJ1-6; CDR3nt: TGCGCCAGCAGCGCCCGACAGGGGCGTAATTCACCCCTCCACTTT; CDR3aa: CASSARQGRNSPLHF
v_gene: TRBV7-8; abundance: few; len: 15; d_gene: TRBD2; j_gene: TRBJ2-1; CDR3nt: TGTGCCAGCAGCTTTGGTAGCGGGAGTTTCAATGAGCAGTTCTTC; CDR3aa: CASSFGSGSFNEQFF
v_gene: TRBV28; abundance: few; len: 15; d_gene: NA; j_gene: TRBJ2-6; CDR3nt: TGTGCCAGCAGCCTATACAGGGCTGGGGCCAACGTCCTGACTTTC; CDR3aa: CASSLYRAGANVLTF
v_gene: TRBV7-2; abundance: many; len: 15; d_gene: NA; j_gene: TRBJ2-1; CDR3nt: TGTGCCAGCAGTTTGAGCGGATACTCCTACAATGAGCAGTTCTTC; CDR3aa: CASSLSGYSYNEQFF
v_gene: TRBV7-6; abundance: few; len: 14; d_gene: TRBD2; j_gene: TRBJ2-7; CDR3nt: TGTGCCAGCAGCCCCCGGACTAGTTTCTCCGAGCAGTACTTC; CDR3aa: CASSPRTSFSEQYF
v_gene: TRBV15; abundance: few; len: 13; d_gene: TRBD1; j_gene: TRBJ1-1; CDR3nt: TGTGCCACCAGCAGGACAGGGGACACTGAAGCTTTCTTT; CDR3aa: CATSRTGDTEAFF
v_gene: TRBV12-3/TRBV12-4; abundance: NA; len: 15; d_gene: NA; j_gene: TRBJ2-3; CDR3nt: TGTGCCAGCAGTCCGAGGGAGACCTTCACAGATACGCAGTATTTT; CDR3aa: CASSPRETFTDTQYF
v_gene: TRBV7-9; abundance: many; len: 17; d_gene: TRBD2; j_gene: TRBJ2-3; CDR3nt: TGTGCCAGCAGCCGGGGACTAGCGGGAACATTCACAGATACGCAGTATTTT; CDR3aa: CASSRGLAGTFTDTQYF
v_gene: TRBV7-2; abundance: few; len: 18; d_gene: TRBD2; j_gene: TRBJ2-6; CDR3nt: TGTGCCAGCAGCCCGCGGGCTAGCGGGAGATCTGGGGCCAACGTCCTGACTTTC; CDR3aa: CASSPRASGRSGANVLTF
v_gene: TRBV7-6; abundance: many; len: 16; d_gene: NA; j_gene: TRBJ2-4; CDR3nt: TGTGCCAGCAGCCGAGAGTCGGGGCCGGCCAAAAACATTCAGTACTTC; CDR3aa: CASSRESGPAKNIQYF
v_gene: TRBV7-6; abundance: NA; len: 14; d_gene: NA; j_gene: TRBJ2-3; CDR3nt: TGTGCCAGCAGCCCGATGAGGGCCAAAGATACGCAGTATTTT; CDR3aa: CASSPMRAKDTQYF
v_gene: TRBV7-6; abundance: NA; len: 16; d_gene: TRBD2; j_gene: TRBJ2-7; CDR3nt: TGTGCCAGCAGCCCTAGTAGCGGGAGCCTTTTAAAAGAGCAGTACTTC; CDR3aa: CASSPSSGSLLKEQYF
v_gene: TRBV20-1; abundance: NA; len: 15; d_gene: NA; j_gene: TRBJ2-1; CDR3nt: TGCAGTGCTAGAGATCCCAGGGAGGCCTACAATGAGCAGTTCTTC; CDR3aa: CSARDPREAYNEQFF
v_gene: TRBV28; abundance: NA; len: 14; d_gene: NA; j_gene: TRBJ2-1; CDR3nt: TGTGCCAGCAGTTTTTCCCCTGGTGAGGGTGAGCAGTTCTTC; CDR3aa: CASSFSPGEGEQFF
v_gene: TRBV7-9; abundance: NA; len: 13; d_gene: TRBD1; j_gene: TRBJ2-5; CDR3nt: TGTGCCAGCAGCGGGACAGGGATACAGACCCAGTACTTC; CDR3aa: CASSGTGIQTQYF
v_gene: TRBV5-4; abundance: NA; len: 14; d_gene: NA; j_gene: TRBJ2-5; CDR3nt: TGTGCCAGCAGCTTGTTGACCCAGGGAGAGACCCAGTACTTC; CDR3aa: CASSLLTQGETQYF
v_gene: TRBV10-3; abundance: few; len: 13; d_gene: TRBD1; j_gene: TRBJ1-5; CDR3nt: TGTGCCATCAGTGAGCGACAGGGTCAGCCCCAGCATTTT; CDR3aa: CAISERQGQPQHF
v_gene: TRBV7-8; abundance: NA; len: 18; d_gene: TRBD2; j_gene: TRBJ2-7; CDR3nt: TGTGCCAGCAGCACCCGGACTAGCGGGAGGTTGAACTACTACGAGCAGTACTTC; CDR3aa: CASSTRTSGRLNYYEQYF
v_gene: TRBV29-1; abundance: NA; len: 13; d_gene: NA; j_gene: TRBJ2-2; CDR3nt: TGCAGCGTTGGAGGGTTAGTAGCCGGGGAGCTGTTTTTT; CDR3aa: CSVGGLVAGELFF
v_gene: TRBV14; abundance: few; len: 16; d_gene: TRBD2; j_gene: TRBJ2-3; CDR3nt: TGTGCCAGCAGCCTCGGAGCGGGAGGGCACCCAGATACGCAGTATTTT; CDR3aa: CASSLGAGGHPDTQYF
v_gene: TRBV7-2; abundance: many; len: 16; d_gene: NA; j_gene: TRBJ2-5; CDR3nt: TGTGCCAGCAGCAACCCGCGGGGGCATACTGTCGAGACCCAGTACTTC; CDR3aa: CASSNPRGHTVETQYF
v_gene: TRBV2; abundance: few; len: 16; d_gene: TRBD2; j_gene: TRBJ2-3; CDR3nt: TGTGCCAGCAAACCTCGCGGACTAGCGGGAGCAGATACGCAGTATTTT; CDR3aa: CASKPRGLAGADTQYF
v_gene: TRBV10-3; abundance: NA; len: 12; d_gene: NA; j_gene: TRBJ1-2; CDR3nt: TGTGCCATCAGCTCCACAGGAGATGGCTACACCTTC; CDR3aa: CAISSTGDGYTF
v_gene: TRBV7-3; abundance: many; len: 15; d_gene: TRBD2; j_gene: TRBJ2-3; CDR3nt: TGTGCCAGCAGCCCACTACTAGCGGGGACAGATACGCAGTATTTT; CDR3aa: CASSPLLAGTDTQYF
v_gene: TRBV3-1; abundance: NA; len: 15; d_gene: TRBD2; j_gene: TRBJ2-5; CDR3nt: TGTGCCAGCAGCCCACGGGACCGGGGGGAAGAGACCCAGTACTTC; CDR3aa: CASSPRDRGEETQYF
v_gene: TRBV7-2; abundance: many; len: 14; d_gene: TRBD1; j_gene: TRBJ1-5; CDR3nt: TGTGCCAGCAGCTTACGAGGGGGCGGTCAGCCCCAGCATTTT; CDR3aa: CASSLRGGGQPQHF
v_gene: TRBV6-2/TRBV6-3; abundance: few; len: 12; d_gene: NA; j_gene: TRBJ2-1; CDR3nt: TGTGCCAGCAGTTACGGGCAGCCTGAGCAGTTCTTC; CDR3aa: CASSYGQPEQFF
v_gene: TRBV7-2; abundance: NA; len: 11; d_gene: NA; j_gene: TRBJ1-1; CDR3nt: TGTGCCAGCAGCTTCGTGACTGAAGCTTTCTTT; CDR3aa: CASSFVTEAFF
v_gene: TRBV12-3/TRBV12-4; abundance: few; len: 13; d_gene: NA; j_gene: TRBJ2-7; CDR3nt: TGTGCCAGCACCCGACAGAGCTCCTACGAGCAGTACTTC; CDR3aa: CASTRQSSYEQYF
v_gene: TRBV7-2; abundance: many; len: 15; d_gene: NA; j_gene: TRBJ1-5; CDR3nt: TGTGCCAGCAGCTATCGGGACGGCGCCAATCAGCCCCAGCATTTT; CDR3aa: CASSYRDGANQPQHF
v_gene: TRBV5-4; abundance: NA; len: 15; d_gene: TRBD2; j_gene: TRBJ2-1; CDR3nt: TGTGCCAGCAGCTTGTTACTAGCGGCGTACAATGAGCAGTTCTTC; CDR3aa: CASSLLLAAYNEQFF
v_gene: TRBV19; abundance: few; len: 17; d_gene: TRBD2; j_gene: TRBJ2-6; CDR3nt: TGTGCCAGTACCACGACTAGCGGGAGCTCTGGGGCCAACGTCCTGACTTTC; CDR3aa: CASTTTSGSSGANVLTF
v_gene: TRBV5-1; abundance: NA; len: 17; d_gene: NA; j_gene: TRBJ1-2; CDR3nt: TGCGCCAGCAGCTCCCTCCTTATAGGACGGAAAGGGGAAGGCTACACCTTC; CDR3aa: CASSSLLIGRKGEGYTF
v_gene: TRBV12-3/TRBV12-4; abundance: few; len: 12; d_gene: NA; j_gene: TRBJ2-7; CDR3nt: TGTGCCAGCAGTTTAGAGGCAGCCGAGCAGTACTTC; CDR3aa: CASSLEAAEQYF
v_gene: TRBV6-2/TRBV6-3; abundance: NA; len: 16; d_gene: TRBD2; j_gene: TRBJ2-1; CDR3nt: TGTGCCAGCAGCTTGAGGCGGGAGCCCTCCTACAATGAGCAGTTCTTC; CDR3aa: CASSLRREPSYNEQFF
v_gene: TRBV7-2; abundance: many; len: 13; d_gene: TRBD1; j_gene: TRBJ2-3; CDR3nt: TGTGCCAGCAGCTTAGCGCAGGGACAGCCGCAGTATTTT; CDR3aa: CASSLAQGQPQYF
v_gene: TRBV7-9; abundance: NA; len: 15; d_gene: NA; j_gene: TRBJ1-1; CDR3nt: TGTGCCAGCAGCCCCGAGGCCAGCGGTCGTACTGAAGCTTTCTTT; CDR3aa: CASSPEASGRTEAFF
v_gene: TRBV5-1; abundance: NA; len: 16; d_gene: NA; j_gene: TRBJ2-3; CDR3nt: TGCGCCAGCAGCTTAGGACTGCCACTCTCTACAGATACGCAGTATTTT; CDR3aa: CASSLGLPLSTDTQYF
v_gene: TRBV7-9; abundance: few; len: 14; d_gene: NA; j_gene: TRBJ1-5; CDR3nt: TGTGCCAGCAGTGCACTTTCCAGCAATCAGCCCCAGCATTTT; CDR3aa: CASSALSSNQPQHF
v_gene: TRBV7-9; abundance: few; len: 13; d_gene: NA; j_gene: TRBJ2-7; CDR3nt: TGTGCCAGCGGTGGACAGAGCTCCTACGAGCAGTACTTC; CDR3aa: CASGGQSSYEQYF
v_gene: TRBV11-2; abundance: NA; len: 15; d_gene: NA; j_gene: TRBJ2-1; CDR3nt: TGTGCCAGCAGCTTTTCGGGAGTTGAGGGTGGTGAGCAGTTCTTC; CDR3aa: CASSFSGVEGGEQFF
v_gene: TRBV7-2; abundance: many; len: 15; d_gene: TRBD2; j_gene: TRBJ2-2; CDR3nt: TGTGCCAGCAGCTTATTCACTAGCGGGAGCGGGGAGCTGTTTTTT; CDR3aa: CASSLFTSGSGELFF